These 6 T cell receptor beta chains came from one sample sequenced in a study of cytomegalovirus exposure and HLA in healthy donors. Researchers ran the PCR with 60 Vbeta and 13 Jbeta primers. Produced via immunoSEQ multiplex PCR; TCRdb's table is partial and in-frame only. The data hold roughly 120,000 clones, with roughly 74% observed a single time. The specimen was PBMCs. The source of these receptors is a woman aged 45-59 years in good health and CMV-seropositive.

CDR3 coding DNA: TGTGCCAGCAGCGTAGCTCTGGGGGGGGCCACAGATACGCAGTATTTT. Encoded protein: CASSVALGGATDTQYF. The chain combines TRBV9 with TRBJ2-3; perhaps TRBD2 as D (7 bases). Trimming left V 0 bases short and J 2 bases short, with 13 bases between. This CDR3 is 16 amino acids long. Germline V lookup: CDR1 SGDLS, CDR2 YYNGEE.

The CDR3 loop reads CASSWGLDQETQYF. The CDR3 DNA follows: TGTGCCAGCAGCTGGGGGCTCGACCAAGAGACCCAGTACTTC. The chain joins TRBV9 to TRBJ2-5, with D possibly TRBD1 on 6 matching bases. V was clipped by 4 bases and J by 0 bases, with 10 bases between them. This CDR3 is built from 14 residues. Germline V lookup: CDR1 SGDLS, CDR2 YYNGEE.

The chain couples TRBV2 to TRBJ1-2; 7 bases fit TRBD1. Germline V gene sequence: CDR1 SNHLY, CDR2 FYNNEI. J lost 4 bases, V lost 6 bases, and 2 bases had no gene match. The CDR3 length is 12 residues. CDR3 loop: CASRGQFYGYTF. CDR3 DNA: TGTGCCAGCAGGGGACAGTTCTATGGCTACACCTTC.

The chain uses TRBV5-1 and TRBJ2-5; 8 bases are a match to TRBD2. Germline CDR1 reads SGHRS; CDR2 reads YFSETQ. The CDR3 is made up of 16 amino acids. Trimming cost V 4 bases and J 5 bases; bases outside gene matches: 13. CDR3 residues: CASSPDRGGGLETQYF. For the CDR3, the DNA is TGCGCCAGCAGCCCGGATCGGGGCGGGGGGCTGGAGACCCAGTACTTC.

This chain uses TRBV5-1 with TRBJ2-7, with a weak D call TRBD2 (5 bases). In germline, CDR1 is SGHRS, CDR2 YFSETQ. The CDR3 extends over 17 amino acids. V gave up 2 bases and J gave up 3 bases, with 21 bases separating them. CDR3: CASSFQPPGKQIYEQYF. In nucleotides, the CDR3 is TGCGCCAGCAGCTTCCAACCACCGGGGAAGCAGATCTACGAGCAGTACTTC.

This clone occurred a few times. The V gene is TRBV28, the J gene TRBJ1-2; D gene ambiguous. V was pared by 1 base and J by 5 bases, with 14 bases between. CDR1 is MDHEN and CDR2 is SYDVKM in the germline V gene. The CDR3 loop spans 15 amino acids. CDR3 coding DNA: TGTGCCAGCAGTTTATCCCAGGACTCCCCATATGGCTACACCTTC. It yields the protein CASSLSQDSPYGYTF.